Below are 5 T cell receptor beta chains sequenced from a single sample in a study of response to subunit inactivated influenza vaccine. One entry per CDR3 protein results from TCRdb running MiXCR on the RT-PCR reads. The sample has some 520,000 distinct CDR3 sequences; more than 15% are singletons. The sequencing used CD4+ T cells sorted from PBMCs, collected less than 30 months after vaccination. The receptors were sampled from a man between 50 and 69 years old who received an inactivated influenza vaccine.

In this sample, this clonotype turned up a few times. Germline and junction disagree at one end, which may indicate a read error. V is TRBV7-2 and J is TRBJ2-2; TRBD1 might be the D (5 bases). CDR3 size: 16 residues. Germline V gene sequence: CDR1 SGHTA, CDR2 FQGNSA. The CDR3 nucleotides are TGTGTCAGCAGCTCCAGGGCGCCCCAATTACCCGGGGAGCTGTTTTTT. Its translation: CVSSSRAPQLPGELFF.

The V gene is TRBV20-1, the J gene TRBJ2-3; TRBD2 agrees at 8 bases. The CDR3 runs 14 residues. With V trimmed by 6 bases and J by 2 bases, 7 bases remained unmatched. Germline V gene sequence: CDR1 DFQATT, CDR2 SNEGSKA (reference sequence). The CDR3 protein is CSAGGGGLTDTQYF. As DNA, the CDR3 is TGCAGTGCCGGGGGCGGGGGGCTCACAGATACGCAGTATTTT.

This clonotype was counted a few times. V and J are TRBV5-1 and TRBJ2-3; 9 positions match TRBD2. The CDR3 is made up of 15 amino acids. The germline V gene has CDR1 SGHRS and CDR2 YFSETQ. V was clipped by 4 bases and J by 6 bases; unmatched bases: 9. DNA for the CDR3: TGCGCCAGCAGCCTGAATAGCGGGAGTGTGGATACGCAGTATTTT. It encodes CASSLNSGSVDTQYF.

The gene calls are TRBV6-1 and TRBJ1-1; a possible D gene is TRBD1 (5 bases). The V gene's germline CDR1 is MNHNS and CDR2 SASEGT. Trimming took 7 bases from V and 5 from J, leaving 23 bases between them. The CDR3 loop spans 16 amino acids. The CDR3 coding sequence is TGTGCCAGCATCCCCGGACTCGCCCTCGAGGGGACTGAAGCTTTCTTT. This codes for CASIPGLALEGTEAFF.

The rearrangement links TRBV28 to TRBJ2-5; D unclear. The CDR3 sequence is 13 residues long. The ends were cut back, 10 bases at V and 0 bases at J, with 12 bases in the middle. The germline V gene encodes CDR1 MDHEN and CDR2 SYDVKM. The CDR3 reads CATVQEYQETQYF. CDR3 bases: TGTGCCACCGTCCAGGAGTACCAAGAGACCCAGTACTTC.